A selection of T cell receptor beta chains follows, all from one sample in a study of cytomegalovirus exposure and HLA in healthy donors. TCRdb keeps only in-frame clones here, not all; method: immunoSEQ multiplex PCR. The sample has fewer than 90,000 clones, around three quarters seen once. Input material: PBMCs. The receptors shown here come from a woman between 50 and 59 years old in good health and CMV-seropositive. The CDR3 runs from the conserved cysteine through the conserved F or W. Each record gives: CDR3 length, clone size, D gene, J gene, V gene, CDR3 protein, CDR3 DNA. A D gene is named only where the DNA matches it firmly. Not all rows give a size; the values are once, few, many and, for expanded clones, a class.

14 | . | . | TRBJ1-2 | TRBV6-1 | CASSGRTEYYGYTF | TGTGCCAGCAGTGGACGGACAGAATACTATGGCTACACCTTC
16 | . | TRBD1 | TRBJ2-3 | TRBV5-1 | CASSRARDRGPDTQYF | TGCGCCAGCAGCCGAGCCCGGGACAGGGGCCCAGATACGCAGTATTTT
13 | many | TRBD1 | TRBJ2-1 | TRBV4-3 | CASSQDRGRPEFF | TGCGCCAGCAGCCAGGACAGGGGCCGACCGGAGTTCTTC
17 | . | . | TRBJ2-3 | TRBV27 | CASSLSYTGPSTDTQYF | TGTGCCAGCAGTTTATCGTATACGGGTCCGAGCACAGATACGCAGTATTTT
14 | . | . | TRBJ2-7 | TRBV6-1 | CASSEISSSYEQYF | TGTGCCAGCAGTGAGATTAGTAGCTCCTACGAGCAGTACTTC
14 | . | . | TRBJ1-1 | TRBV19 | CASTNQGMNTEAFF | TGTGCCAGTACCAACCAGGGGATGAACACTGAAGCTTTCTTT
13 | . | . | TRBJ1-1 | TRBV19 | CASSDVPGTEAFF | TGTGCCAGTAGTGACGTCCCGGGCACTGAAGCTTTCTTT
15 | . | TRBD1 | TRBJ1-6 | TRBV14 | CASSQRQGWNSPLHF | TGTGCCAGCAGCCAAAGACAGGGCTGGAATTCACCCCTCCACTTT
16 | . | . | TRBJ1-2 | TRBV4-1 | CASSQGAGRANYGYTF | TGCGCCAGCAGCCAAGGGGCAGGCCGCGCTAACTATGGCTACACCTTC
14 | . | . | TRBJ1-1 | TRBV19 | CASSPYPMNTEAFF | TGTGCCAGTAGTCCGTACCCTATGAACACTGAAGCTTTCTTT
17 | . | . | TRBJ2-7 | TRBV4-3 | CASSQDAGTIGGYEQYF | TGCGCCAGCAGCCAAGATGCAGGAACGATCGGGGGCTACGAGCAGTACTTC
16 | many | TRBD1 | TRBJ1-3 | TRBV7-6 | CASSSGQGASGNTIYF | TGTGCCAGCAGCTCCGGACAGGGGGCGAGTGGAAACACCATATATTTT
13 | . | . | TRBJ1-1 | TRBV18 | CASSGQPNTEAFF | TGTGCCAGCTCAGGGCAGCCGAACACTGAAGCTTTCTTT
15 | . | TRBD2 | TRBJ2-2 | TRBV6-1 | CASSVAGGNTGELFF | TGTGCCAGCAGTGTAGCGGGAGGGAACACCGGGGAGCTGTTTTTT
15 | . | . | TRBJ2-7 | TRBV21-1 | CASSKDRGDSYEQYF | TGTGCCAGCAGCAAGGACAGGGGGGACTCCTACGAGCAGTACTTC
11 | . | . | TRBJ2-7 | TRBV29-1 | CSVETPSEQYF | TGCAGCGTTGAGACTCCCTCGGAGCAGTACTTC
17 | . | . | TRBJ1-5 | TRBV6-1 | CASSKVQGSNSNQPQHF | TGTGCCAGCAGTAAAGTACAGGGTTCGAATAGCAATCAGCCCCAGCATTTT
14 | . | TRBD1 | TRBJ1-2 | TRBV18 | CASSPPTGEYGYTF | TGTGCCAGCTCACCACCGACAGGGGAGTATGGCTACACCTTC
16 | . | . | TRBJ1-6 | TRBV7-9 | CASSSRGGSGNSPLHF | TGTGCCAGCAGCTCCCGAGGGGGTTCGGGTAATTCACCCCTCCACTTT
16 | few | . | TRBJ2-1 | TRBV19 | CASSIRGAITQGEQFF | TGTGCCAGTAGTATCCGGGGGGCGATAACTCAGGGTGAGCAGTTCTTC
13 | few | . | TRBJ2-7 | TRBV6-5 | CASSTETDYEQYF | TGTGCCAGCAGTACAGAAACAGACTACGAGCAGTACTTC
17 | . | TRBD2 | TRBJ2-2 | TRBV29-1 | CSVGPLGLAGGTGELFF | TGCAGCGTTGGACCTCTGGGACTAGCGGGAGGCACCGGGGAGCTGTTTTTT
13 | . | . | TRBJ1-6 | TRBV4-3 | CASSQDRGSPLHF | TGCGCCAGCAGCCAAGATCGGGGTTCACCCCTCCACTTT
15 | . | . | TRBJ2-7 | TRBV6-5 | CASSRITGDWYEQYF | TGTGCCAGCAGCAGAATAACAGGGGACTGGTACGAGCAGTACTTC
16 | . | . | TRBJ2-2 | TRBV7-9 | CASSSRTSLQAGELFF | TGTGCCAGCAGCTCACGGACATCACTACAGGCCGGGGAGCTGTTTTTT
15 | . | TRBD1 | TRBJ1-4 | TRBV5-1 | CASSGTGGAYEKLFF | TGCGCCAGCAGCGGAACAGGGGGCGCGTATGAAAAACTGTTTTTT
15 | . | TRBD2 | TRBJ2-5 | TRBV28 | CASSPSGRVQETQYF | TGTGCCAGCAGTCCAAGCGGGAGGGTGCAAGAGACCCAGTACTTC
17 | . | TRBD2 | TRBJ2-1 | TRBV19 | CASSRTTGLAGANEQFF | TGTGCCAGTAGTAGGACCACGGGACTAGCGGGAGCCAATGAGCAGTTCTTC
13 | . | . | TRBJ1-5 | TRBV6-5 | CASSFQGNQPQHF | TGTGCCAGCAGTTTTCAGGGAAATCAGCCCCAGCATTTT
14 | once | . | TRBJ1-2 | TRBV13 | CASSLGGHDYGYTF | TGTGCCAGCAGCTTAGGCGGACACGACTATGGCTACACCTTC
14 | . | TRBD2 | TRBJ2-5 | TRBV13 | CASSSSGGQETQYF | TGTGCCAGCAGCTCTAGCGGGGGGCAAGAGACCCAGTACTTC